This T cell receptor beta chain was captured in a study of immune evolution from preneoplasia to lung adenocarcinoma. Trimming cost V 4 bases and J 4 bases, with 15 bases left between them. Germline V lookup: CDR1 LNHNV, CDR2 YYDKDF (reference sequence). The CDR3 totals 15 residues. TCRdb's copy holds only in-frame clones and misses some; the assay was immunoSEQ multiplex PCR. In the table there are a few thousand clones, around nine tenths of which are singletons. The source is a donor of 70 years or more with lung adenocarcinoma. Specimen: FFPE minimally invasive lung adenocarcinoma tissue. The chain uses TRBV15 and TRBJ2-3, with TRBD2 as a possible D gene (5 bases). The CDR3 is CATSKQRLNADTQYF. CDR3 bases: TGTGCCACCAGCAAACAGCGGCTTAACGCAGATACGCAGTATTTT.